Listed below are T cell receptor beta chains from one sample, sequenced in a study of technical replicates of blood from a few donors. The assay was immunoSEQ multiplex PCR, and TCRdb's table has in-frame clones only and misses some. Of 11,000 to 15,000 clones in the sample, 80% were seen once. Sample: PBMCs. The receptors derive from a human donor in good health. Both conserved end residues are trimmed from each CDR3. Clone size is shown for a subset of rows, as once, few, many or a class of expanded clone.

abundance: NA
v_gene: TRBV18
CDR3aa: ASSRVANEQF

abundance: NA
v_gene: TRBV27
CDR3aa: ASSPLGEGGELF

abundance: few
v_gene: TRBV27
CDR3aa: ASRDRATNEKLF

abundance: few
v_gene: TRBV2
CDR3aa: ASFWTGAHEQY

abundance: NA
v_gene: TRBV27
CDR3aa: ASSPRGASSYNEQF

abundance: once
v_gene: TRBV11-2
CDR3aa: ASSPRDSMTSGRGNEQF

abundance: NA
v_gene: TRBV30
CDR3aa: AWSREPGNTEAF

abundance: NA
v_gene: TRBV6-5
CDR3aa: ASSPPGQGYIQY

abundance: NA
v_gene: TRBV28
CDR3aa: ASSLGAGINYGYT

abundance: NA
v_gene: TRBV4-1
CDR3aa: ASSQEPWGRTKNIQY

abundance: NA
v_gene: TRBV7-9
CDR3aa: ASSLAPGDTEAF

abundance: few
v_gene: TRBV5-8
CDR3aa: ASPSGSSVAGEQY

abundance: NA
v_gene: TRBV6-5
CDR3aa: ASTPNRDPYNEQF

abundance: NA
v_gene: TRBV19
CDR3aa: ASSRGWTGVRGYT

abundance: NA
v_gene: TRBV21-1
CDR3aa: ASSLSRGNYGYT

abundance: NA
v_gene: TRBV11-2
CDR3aa: ATRGAERTDTQY

abundance: NA
v_gene: TRBV2
CDR3aa: ASSTEFITEAF

abundance: few
v_gene: TRBV30
CDR3aa: AWSRNKGGTEAF

abundance: NA
v_gene: TRBV5-4
CDR3aa: ASSLGLAGLNTGELF

abundance: NA
v_gene: TRBV20-1
CDR3aa: SRAQGAEAF

abundance: NA
v_gene: TRBV6-6
CDR3aa: ASSLYRRGQETQY

abundance: NA
v_gene: TRBV2
CDR3aa: ASSESGRYT

abundance: NA
v_gene: TRBV18
CDR3aa: ASSERTGDDGYT

abundance: NA
v_gene: TRBV7-6
CDR3aa: ASSRGTSGNTIY